This TCR beta chain stems from a study of T cells in tuberculosis. The germline V gene has CDR1 DFQATT and CDR2 SNEGSKA (reference sequence). CDR3 size: 11 residues. V lost 6 bases to trimming and J lost 5 bases; unmatched junction nucleotides: 4. TCRdb's copy holds only in-frame clones and misses some; the assay was immunoSEQ multiplex PCR. The profile covers about 30,000 clones, with about 92% appearing a single time and about 4.9% taken by the ten largest. Sequencing input: PBMCs. The clonotype comes from a donor aged 10 to 29 with latent tuberculosis or without tuberculosis infection. The chain uses TRBV20-1 and TRBJ2-7, with TRBD1 identical over 7 bases. The CDR3 reads CSASTGDEQYF. The CDR3 coding sequence is TGCAGTGCCAGTACAGGGGACGAGCAGTACTTC.